Following are 28 T cell receptor beta chains from one sample sequenced in a study of T-cell memory formation after mild COVID-19. TCRdb redid the calling of the 5' RACE reads with MiXCR, one entry per CDR3 protein. Of 5,000 or so distinct CDR3 sequences detected, around 25% appear once; the ten largest clones hold over 2%. Sequencing input: PBMCs or a T cell subset sorted from them (not recorded which). The receptors here all came from an adult who had mild COVID-19 (a few samples of this study predate the infection). Cell type and time point are not known.

By its share, this clonotype is medium-sized (0.01 to 0.1%). V gene TRBV19 combines with J gene TRBJ2-7, with D possibly matching TRBD1 (5 bases). The CDR3 sequence is 16 residues long. V was shortened by 7 bases and J by 6 bases, with 25 bases between the two germline ends. The germline CDR1 and CDR2 sequences are LNHDA and SQIVND (reference sequence). The CDR3 bases are TGTGCCAGTATGGTCCGTAGGACAATCGGAAAGGGCGAGCAGTACGTC. Protein sequence: CASMVRRTIGKGEQYV.

This clonotype is medium-sized in the sample. The chain carries TRBV5-1 and TRBJ2-5; D not resolved. Trimming took off 0 bases at V and 1 base at J, with 7 bases between the two ends. The CDR3 runs to 14 residues. Germline CDR1 and CDR2: SGHRS and YFSETQ. CDR3 amino acids: CASSLVHGQETQYF. In DNA, the CDR3 is TGCGCCAGCAGCTTGGTTCATGGCCAAGAGACCCAGTACTTC.

By share, this clonotype ranks as medium-sized. The chain recombines TRBV15 with TRBJ2-3; D is undetermined. CDR3 length: 14 residues. V dropped 0 bases and J dropped 0 bases, with 4 bases sitting between them. The germline CDR1 and CDR2 sequences are LNHNV and YYDKDF (reference sequence). CDR3 DNA sequence: TGTGCCACCAGCAGAGACCCTAGCACAGATACGCAGTATTTT. Its protein product is CATSRDPSTDTQYF.

This clonotype ranks as medium-sized. This chain connects TRBV5-1 to TRBJ1-6; 8 bases map to TRBD1. V lost 4 bases and J lost 5; bases outside the gene matches: 2. Germline V CDR1 and CDR2: SGHRS, YFSETQ. This CDR3 is 14 amino acids long. The CDR3 protein is CASSKDRDNSPLHF. CDR3 bases: TGCGCCAGCAGCAAGGACAGGGATAATTCACCCCTCCACTTT.

This clonotype is medium-sized by share. The V gene is TRBV29-1, the J gene TRBJ1-6; D may be TRBD1 (5 bases). CDR1 SQVTM and CDR2 ANQGSEA come from the germline V gene. The length of the CDR3 is 13 residues. V dropped 4 bases and J dropped 10 bases, with 14 bases sitting between them. CDR3 region: CSVVSESGSPLHF. The CDR3 nucleotides are TGCAGCGTTGTGTCAGAATCAGGGTCACCCCTCCACTTT.

By sample share, this clonotype is medium-sized. This chain links TRBV7-2 with TRBJ2-7, with TRBD2 as a possible D gene (5 bases). The germline V gene encodes CDR1 SGHTA and CDR2 FQGNSA. The CDR3 length is 12 residues. Trimming removed 1 base from V and 5 bases from J, with 6 bases in between. The CDR3, as DNA: TGTGCCAGCAGCTTAGGGACTCACGAGCAGTACTTC. Protein sequence: CASSLGTHEQYF.

This clonotype is classed as medium-sized. The gene calls are TRBV27 and TRBJ1-5, with D tentatively TRBD1 (5 bases). Trimming took 2 bases from V and 2 from J, leaving 7 bases between them. CDR1 and CDR2 from the germline V gene are MNHEY and SMNVEV (reference sequence). This CDR3 has 14 amino acids. The CDR3 loop is CASSLQGGNQPQHF. CDR3 sequence (DNA): TGTGCCAGCAGTTTACAAGGGGGCAATCAGCCCCAGCATTTT.

The J gene is TRBJ2-5, the V gene TRBV7-2; weak D call: TRBD2 (7 bases). The CDR3 loop spans 14 amino acids. Trimming removed 5 bases from V and 1 base from J, with 11 bases in between. Germline CDR1 and CDR2: SGHTA and FQGNSA. CDR3: CASSAAGAQETQYF. The CDR3 DNA is TGTGCCAGCAGCGCCGCGGGGGCCCAAGAGACCCAGTACTTC.

By share, this clonotype ranks as medium-sized. The CDR3, as DNA: TGTGCCAGCAGCTTGGGAGTTAACATTCAGTACTTC. Translated, it gives CASSLGVNIQYF. This chain uses TRBV7-2 with TRBJ2-4, with D perhaps matching TRBD2 (5 bases). The CDR3 is 12 amino acids. V lost 3 bases, J lost 7 bases, and 7 bases lay in between. Germline V gene sequence: CDR1 SGHTA, CDR2 FQGNSA.

This chain joins TRBV7-2 and TRBJ2-3, with 13 bases identical to TRBD2. From germline, CDR1 is SGHTA and CDR2 FQGNSA. This CDR3 is built from 16 residues. The trim removed 2 bases at V and 5 bases at J, leaving 4 bases unmatched. CDR3 nucleotides: TGTGCCAGCAGCTTATTCGGACTAGCGGGAGTAGATACGCAGTATTTT. This gives the protein CASSLFGLAGVDTQYF. The variable domain in full, completed from reference TRBV7-2 and TRBJ2-3, reads GAGVSQSPSNKVTEKGKDVELRCDPISGHTALYWYRQSLGQGLEFLIYFQGNSAPDKSGLPSDRFSAERTGGSVSTLTIQRTQQEDSAVYLCASSLFGLAGVDTQYFGPGTRLTVL.

This clonotype qualifies as medium-sized (0.01 to 0.1%). V and J are TRBV10-3 and TRBJ1-2; D unclear. Trimming shortened V by 0 bases and J by 3 bases, and 5 bases separated the two germline ends. Germline-derived CDR1 and CDR2 are ENHRY and SYGVKD. This CDR3 is built from 13 residues. CDR3 sequence: CAISESPDYGYTF. DNA of the CDR3: TGTGCCATCAGTGAGTCTCCCGACTATGGCTACACCTTC.

Sample share makes this clonotype medium-sized. CDR3 sequence (DNA): TGTGCCAGCAGCAGGCCCGGTGAGGGCGGCTACGAGCAGTACGTC. Translated, it gives CASSRPGEGGYEQYV. This chain links TRBV21-1 with TRBJ2-7; the D call of TRBD2 is as the table states it, not checked on the DNA. TRBV21-1 is noted as a pseudogene. The CDR3 spans 15 residues.

This clonotype ranks as medium-sized. The chain combines TRBV7-9 with TRBJ1-6; no reliable D call. CDR3 length: 12 residues. Germline CDR1 SEHNR, CDR2 FQNEAQ (reference sequence). The ends were cut back, 7 bases at V and 7 bases at J, with 8 bases in the middle. In DNA, the CDR3 is TGTGCCAGCAACGACCGAAATTCACCCCTCCACTTT. This codes for CASNDRNSPLHF.

By its share, this clonotype is medium-sized. The chain combines TRBV2 with TRBJ2-7; 8 bases line up with TRBD1. The V gene end was trimmed by 5 bases and the J gene end by 2 bases; junction bases not matched to a gene: 8. Germline CDR1 reads SNHLY; CDR2 reads FYNNEI. The CDR3 is 15 residues long. For the CDR3, the DNA is TGTGCCAGCAGTAGGACCGGGACAGGAACCTACGAGCAGTACTTC. Translated: CASSRTGTGTYEQYF. Full variable domain (rest looked up from reference TRBV2 and TRBJ2-7): EPEVTQTPSHQVTQMGQEVILRCVPISNHLYFYWYRQILGQKVEFLVSFYNNEISEKSEIFDDQFSVERPDGSNFTLKIRSTKLEDSAMYFCASSRTGTGTYEQYFGPGTRLTVT.

This clonotype rates as medium-sized. This rearrangement joins TRBV20-1 to TRBJ2-3; D perhaps matches TRBD2 (5 bases). This CDR3 comprises 14 residues. From germline, CDR1 is DFQATT and CDR2 SNEGSKA (reference sequence). Trimming took off 6 bases at V and 6 bases at J, with 19 bases between the two ends. The CDR3 protein is CSAPEGGLADTQYF. The CDR3 DNA reads TGCAGTGCCCCTGAGGGCGGTCTGGCGGATACGCAGTATTTT.

This clonotype is deemed medium-sized. The V and J genes are TRBV10-3 and TRBJ2-7; D is unresolved. The CDR3 sequence is 14 residues long. V was trimmed by 3 bases and J by 0 bases, leaving 9 bases between them. CDR1 and CDR2 (germline): ENHRY, SYGVKD. The CDR3 here is CAISEDRSSYEQYF. For the CDR3, the DNA is TGTGCCATCAGTGAAGATAGGAGCTCCTACGAGCAGTACTTC.

By sample fraction, this clonotype is medium-sized. The chain joins TRBV19 to TRBJ1-5; D gene ambiguous. Looked up from germline, CDR1 is LNHDA and CDR2 is SQIVND (reference sequence). This CDR3 comprises 14 residues. With 0 bases removed from V and 6 bases from J, the gap between germline ends came to 9 bases. The CDR3 DNA reads as TGTGCCAGTAGTATAGACCCCACACTTCAGCCCCAGCATTTT. It yields the protein CASSIDPTLQPQHF.

In its sample, this clonotype ranks as medium-sized (0.01 to 0.1%). The chain has TRBV20-1 and TRBJ2-4; D is unclear. Looked up from germline, CDR1 is DFQATT and CDR2 is SNEGSKA (reference sequence). The CDR3 runs to 13 residues. V dropped 3 bases and J dropped 6 bases, with 12 bases sitting between them. As DNA, the CDR3 is TGCAGTGCTAGGGCTAGGAATACAAACATTCAGTACTTC. Protein: CSARARNTNIQYF.

By frequency in the sample, this clonotype is medium-sized (0.01 to 0.1%). The chain is built from TRBV24-1 and TRBJ2-3, with D maybe TRBD1 (5 bases). V was trimmed by 5 bases and J by 0 bases, leaving 11 bases between them. Germline assignment: CDR1 KGHDR and CDR2 SFDVKD. This CDR3 is built from 15 residues. CDR3 nucleotides: TGTGCCACCAGTGGCGAAGGGGTGAGCACAGATACGCAGTATTTT. This sequence encodes CATSGEGVSTDTQYF.

The sample holds a few counts of this clonotype. This may arise from a read error, as a much more abundant clone is one base away. The rearrangement joins TRBV19 to TRBJ2-5; TRBD2 matches 8 bases. Germline loops: CDR1 LNHDA, CDR2 SQIVND (reference sequence). The CDR3 runs to 15 residues. The junction had 10 bases not matched to a gene; V was cut back by 9 bases and J by 1 base. This chain's CDR3 is CARSLGGARQETQYF. CDR3 coding DNA: TGTGCCAGGTCCCTCGGGGGGGCACGCCAAGAGACCCAGTACTTC.

By share, this clonotype counts as medium-sized (0.01 to 0.1%). V gene TRBV7-9 combines with J gene TRBJ2-1; 9 bases fit TRBD2. The CDR3 runs 16 residues. Germline loops: CDR1 SEHNR, CDR2 FQNEAQ (reference sequence). After removal of 5 bases from V and 6 bases from J, the junction contained 11 bases not matched to a gene. Here the CDR3 DNA reads TGTGCCAGCAGCACAACGGGACTAGCTATTCCCAATGAGCAGTTCTTC. It codes for CASSTTGLAIPNEQFF.

In this sample, this clonotype is medium-sized. This chain uses TRBV27 with TRBJ2-7; D possibly corresponds to TRBD1 (6 bases). Trimming took off 8 bases at V and 3 bases at J, with 32 bases between the two ends. CDR1 is MNHEY, CDR2 SMNVEV, per germline (reference sequence). The CDR3 has 19 amino acids. CDR3 protein: CASSDHRDTQRYGGYEQYV. Here the CDR3 DNA reads TGTGCCAGCTCCGATCACCGGGACACCCAAAGATACGGTGGCTACGAGCAGTACGTC.

This clonotype is medium-sized (0.01 to 0.1%) in the sample. V is TRBV10-2 and J is TRBJ2-1; D may correspond to TRBD1 or TRBD2 (6 bases each). The V gene's germline CDR1 is WSHSY and CDR2 SAAADI. With 10 bases removed from V and 2 bases from J, the gap between germline ends came to 15 bases. The CDR3 consists of 14 residues. CDR3 protein: CATQGGIAYNEQFF. In DNA, the CDR3 is TGCGCCACCCAAGGGGGGATAGCCTACAATGAGCAGTTCTTC.

V usage is TRBV29-1 and J usage is TRBJ2-1, with no clear D. Germline V CDR1 and CDR2: SQVTM, ANQGSEA. V gave up 7 bases and J gave up 6 bases, with 7 bases separating them. The CDR3 extends over 10 amino acids. CDR3 residues: CSALSNEQFF. CDR3 nucleotide sequence: TGCAGCGCGTTATCCAATGAGCAGTTCTTC.

The J gene is TRBJ2-5, the V gene TRBV27; D is unresolved. The CDR3 is 18 amino acids. The germline V and J ends were trimmed by 5 bases and 1 base, with 23 bases remaining between them. Germline V gene data show CDR1 as MNHEY and CDR2 as SMNVEV (reference sequence). CDR3 DNA: TGTGCCAGCAGTCCCATTCGACTGGTCGCCTCACGCCAAGAGACCCAGTACTTC. Protein sequence: CASSPIRLVASRQETQYF.

V is TRBV24-1 and J is TRBJ2-1; no reliable D call. The germline CDR1 and CDR2 sequences are KGHDR and SFDVKD. V gave up 3 bases and J gave up 3 bases, with 5 bases separating them. The CDR3 is made up of 13 amino acids. CDR3 protein: CATSDRLYNEQFF. CDR3 nucleotide sequence: TGTGCCACCAGTGATCGTCTCTACAATGAGCAGTTCTTC.

This clonotype was found many times. This rearrangement joins TRBV28 to TRBJ2-1; D perhaps matches TRBD2 (5 bases). Germline CDR1 and CDR2: MDHEN and SYDVKM. V was cut by 5 bases and J by 10 bases, with 21 bases left in between. The CDR3 extends over 15 amino acids. The DNA for the CDR3 is TGTGCCAGCAGTCCCCACAGCCGCACGGGCGGGGAGCAGTTCTTC. The encoded protein is CASSPHSRTGGEQFF.

This clonotype is termed medium-sized. V gene TRBV4-2 combines with J gene TRBJ1-3; TRBD1 agrees at 8 bases. The J segment lost 4 bases and the V segment lost 5 bases, leaving 13 bases of the junction unmatched. From germline, CDR1 is LGHNA and CDR2 YNFKEQ. The CDR3 spans 17 residues. In nucleotides, the CDR3 is TGTGCCAGCAGCAGAGAGCCGACAGGGGTGATAGGAAACACCATATATTTT. Its protein product is CASSREPTGVIGNTIYF.